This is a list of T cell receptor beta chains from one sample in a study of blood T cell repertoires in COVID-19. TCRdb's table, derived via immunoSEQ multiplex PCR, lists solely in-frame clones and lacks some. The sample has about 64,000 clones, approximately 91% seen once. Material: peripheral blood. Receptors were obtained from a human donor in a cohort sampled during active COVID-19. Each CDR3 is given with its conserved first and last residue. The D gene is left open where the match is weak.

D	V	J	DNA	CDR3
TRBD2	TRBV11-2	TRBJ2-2	TGTGCCAGCAGCTTAGCCTTTCTAGCGGGAGCGAACGGGGAGCTGTTTTTT	CASSLAFLAGANGELFF
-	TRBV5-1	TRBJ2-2	TGCGCCAGCAGCGGGGGGACTACCGGGGAGCTGTTTTTT	CASSGGTTGELFF
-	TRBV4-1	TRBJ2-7	TGCGCCAGCAGCCAGAGGTGGGGCACCTACGAGCAGTACTTC	CASSQRWGTYEQYF
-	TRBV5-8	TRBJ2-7	TGTGCCAGCAGCTACCTAGACATCCGACAGGAAGCCTACGAGCAGTACTTC	CASSYLDIRQEAYEQYF
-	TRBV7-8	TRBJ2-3	TGTGCCAGCAGCCCTAGTATTTATTTT	CASSPSIYF
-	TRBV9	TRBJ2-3	TGTGCCAGCAGCGTAGCAGGGAGCACAGATACGCAGTATTTT	CASSVAGSTDTQYF
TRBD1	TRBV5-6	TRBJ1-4	TGTGCCAGCAGCTTAGGGACAGGGTACGGCGAAAAACTGTTTTTT	CASSLGTGYGEKLFF
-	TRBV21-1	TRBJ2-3	TGTGCCAGCAGCAAATATGGCGACGTAGCTTGCACAGATACGCAGTATTTT	CASSKYGDVACTDTQYF
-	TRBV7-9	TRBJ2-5	TGTGCCAGCAGCCGCAGGACAGACGAGACCCAGTACTTC	CASSRRTDETQYF
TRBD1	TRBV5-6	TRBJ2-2	TGTGCCAGCAGCCACAGGGGCGCCGGGGAGCTGTTTTTT	CASSHRGAGELFF
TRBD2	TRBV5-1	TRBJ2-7	TGCGCCAGCAGCTTGGGCGGGAGTGGGAACGAGCAGTACTTC	CASSLGGSGNEQYF
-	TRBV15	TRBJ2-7	TGTGCCACCAGCAGAGATTGGGACAAGAGCTACGAGCAGTACTTC	CATSRDWDKSYEQYF